Shown below are 4 T cell receptor beta chains from a single sample sequenced in a study of T cell repertoires in cytomegalovirus infection. TCRdb processed the reads anew with MiXCR; each CDR3 protein has one entry. There are around 740,000 distinct CDR3 sequences in the sample; approximately 34% occur only once, and 2.8% lies in the top ten. Sample: PBMCs. The receptors derive from a human donor in good health (CMV status not recorded). Some clones in this sample may be carry-over from other donors' samples.

The rearrangement uses TRBV30 and TRBJ1-6; D not resolved. Germline V gene lookup returns CDR1 GTSNPN and CDR2 SVGIG (reference sequence). The V and J ends lost 2 bases and 0 bases respectively, with 8 bases between them. This CDR3 contains 15 residues. CDR3 nucleotide sequence: TGTGCCTGGAGTCGAGGGAGCTCCTATAATTCACCCCTCCACTTT. This encodes CAWSRGSSYNSPLHF.

The rearrangement joins TRBV7-9 to TRBJ2-7, with D uncertain. V was pared by 6 bases and J by 1 base, with 13 bases between. Germline V gene sequence: CDR1 SEHNR, CDR2 FQNEAQ (reference sequence). CDR3 length: 14 amino acids. The DNA of the CDR3 is TGTGCCAGCAGAGGTGCGACACTTTCCTACGAGCAGTACTTC. Translated: CASRGATLSYEQYF.

V and J are TRBV12-3 or TRBV12-4 and TRBJ2-2, with TRBD2 matching over 14 bases. This CDR3 region has 15 residues. J lost 6 bases, V lost 8 bases, and 5 bases had no gene match. Here the CDR3 DNA reads TGTGCCAGCGGCCAGACTAGCGGGAGGGCCGGGGAGCTGTTTTTT. It codes for CASGQTSGRAGELFF.

The gene calls are TRBV14 and TRBJ1-5; unclear D gene. Trimming stripped 3 bases from V and 7 bases from J, with 10 bases between. This CDR3 is built from 13 residues. The germline V gene encodes CDR1 SGHDN and CDR2 FVKESK. The CDR3 loop reads CASSHSVGQPQHF. The CDR3 nucleotides read TGTGCCAGCAGCCACTCTGTGGGACAGCCCCAGCATTTT.